This entry describes one T cell receptor (beta chain). V lost 3 bases and J lost 4, with 9 bases in between. This CDR3 has 13 amino acids. CDR1 and CDR2 from the germline V gene are LNHDA and SQIVND (reference sequence). This sample is drawn from a study of blood T cell repertoires in COVID-19. Repertoires were generated with immunoSEQ multiplex PCR, while TCRdb's copy carries only in-frame clones and drops some. Of 300,000 to 350,000 clones in the sample, 80% to 90% were seen once. Sequenced sample: PBMCs or T cells enriched from blood (not recorded which). The chain joins TRBV19 to TRBJ2-5; the D gene is possibly TRBD1 (5 bases). The receptor comes from a man aged 30-40 years who had recovered from COVID-19. The DNA for the CDR3 is TGTGCCAGTAGTATCTCGCAGGGAGAGACCCAGTACTTC. Translated: CASSISQGETQYF.